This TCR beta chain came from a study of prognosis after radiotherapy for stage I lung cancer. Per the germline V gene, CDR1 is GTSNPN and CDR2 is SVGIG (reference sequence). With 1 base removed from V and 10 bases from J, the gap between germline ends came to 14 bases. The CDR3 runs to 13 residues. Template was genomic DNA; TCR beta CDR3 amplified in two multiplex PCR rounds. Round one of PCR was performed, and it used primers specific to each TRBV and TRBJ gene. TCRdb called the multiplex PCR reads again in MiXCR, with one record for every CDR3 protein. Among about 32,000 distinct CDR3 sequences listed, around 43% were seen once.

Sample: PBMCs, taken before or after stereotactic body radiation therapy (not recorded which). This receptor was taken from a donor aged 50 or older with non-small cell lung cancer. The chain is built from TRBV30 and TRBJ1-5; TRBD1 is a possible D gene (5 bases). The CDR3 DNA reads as TGTGCCTGGAGTGCAGGGTTCGCTCAACCCCAGCATTTT. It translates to CAWSAGFAQPQHF. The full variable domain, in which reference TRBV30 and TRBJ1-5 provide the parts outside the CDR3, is SQTIHQWPATLVQPVGSPLSLECTVEGTSNPNLYWYRQAAGRGLQLLFYSVGIGQISSEVPQNLSASRPQDRQFILSSKKLLLSDSGFYLCAWSAGFAQPQHFGDGTRLSIL.